Each of the 15 T cell receptor delta chains below was sequenced from the same sample in a study of Vδ1+ human thymocytes. Antigen specificity for these receptors is unknown. Findings of the study overall: Highly polyclonal TRG and TRD repertoires with Gaussian CDR3 length distributions appeared in thymus.

Sequences come from RNA converted to cDNA by reverse transcription. CDR3 amplicons came from multiplex PCR with pooled V-gene forward and constant-region reverse primers. TCRdb reapplied CATT to the multiplex PCR reads. Among 45,000 to 60,000 delta-chain clones listed, 15% were seen once. The specimen was Vdelta1+ gamma-delta thymocytes from the thymus. Subset here: FACS-sorted CD3+ TCRalphabeta- TCRVdelta1+ TCRVdelta2- thymocytes. Receptors were obtained from a boy in the first two years of life who had congenital heart surgery.

This clone has a handful of counts. The chain joins TRDV1 to TRDJ1, with D tentatively TRDD2 or TRDD3 (5 bases each). Germline V CDR1 and CDR2: TSWWSYY, QGS. This CDR3 region has 19 residues. V was shortened by 4 bases and J by 0 bases, with 24 bases between the two germline ends. The CDR3 sequence: CALGANILDWPTYTDKLIF. CDR3 DNA sequence: TGTGCTCTTGGGGCCAACATCCTTGACTGGCCTACTTACACCGATAAACTCATCTTT.

This clone was counted between two and nine times. The V and J genes are TRDV1 and TRDJ1, with 12 nucleotides matching TRDD3. CDR3 size: 19 residues. Germline trimming cut 1 base from V and 0 bases from J; bases unmatched to any gene: 9. Germline values: CDR1 TSWWSYY, CDR2 QGS. The CDR3 DNA reads as TGTGCTCTTGGGGAACCTTTTTCGTACTGGGGGATACACACCGATAAACTCATCTTT. Translated: CALGEPFSYWGIHTDKLIF.

This clone turned up a few times. This chain links TRDV1 with TRDJ1; TRDD3 aligns across 12 bases. The ends lost 0 bases at V and 3 bases at J; junction bases unmatched: 17. CDR1 is TSWWSYY, CDR2 QGS, per germline. The CDR3 extends over 21 amino acids. CDR3 sequence (DNA): TGTGCTCTTGGGGAACTTTCCCAACAGGCTTGCCTGGGGGATACGGCCGATAAACTCATCTTT. Residues: CALGELSQQACLGDTADKLIF.

The rearrangement uses TRDV1 and TRDJ1, with TRDD3 identical over 11 bases. Losses at the gene ends were 1 base for V and 4 bases for J; bases not matched to a gene: 14. Germline V gene data show CDR1 as TSWWSYY and CDR2 as QGS. The CDR3 has 19 amino acids. CDR3 DNA sequence: TGTGCTCTTGGGGAACCGCAGGGAGACTGGGGGATATTAAGCGATAAACTCATCTTT. Protein product: CALGEPQGDWGILSDKLIF.

There are a few counts of this clone. Other DNA variants within this sample encode the same CDR3. This chain uses TRDV1 with TRDJ1, with 10 bases that match TRDD3. Losses at the gene ends were 4 bases for V and 5 bases for J; bases not matched to a gene: 13. This CDR3 is 17 amino acids long. The germline V gene has CDR1 TSWWSYY and CDR2 QGS. The CDR3 sequence: CALGVPVTGGLGDKLIF. The CDR3 DNA follows: TGTGCTCTTGGGGTTCCTGTTACTGGGGGATTAGGGGATAAACTCATCTTT.

The chain couples TRDV1 to TRDJ1; TRDD3 matches at 7 bases. J gave up 0 bases and V 2 bases, and 12 bases lay outside the gene matches. Germline V gene sequence: CDR1 TSWWSYY, CDR2 QGS. The length of the CDR3 is 18 residues. Here the CDR3 reads CALGESLPLGGYTDKLIF. The CDR3 DNA reads TGTGCTCTTGGGGAATCCCTCCCCCTGGGGGGGTACACCGATAAACTCATCTTT.

The chain couples TRDV1 to TRDJ1; D unresolved. Trimming removed 2 bases at V and 1 base at J, with 14 bases between. Germline V gene sequence: CDR1 TSWWSYY, CDR2 QGS. CDR3 length: 16 amino acids. CDR3 residues: CALGEDSHGSTDKLIF. The CDR3 DNA is TGTGCTCTTGGGGAAGATTCCCACGGGAGCACCGATAAACTCATCTTT.

This chain uses TRDV1 with TRDJ1; D remains ambiguous. The CDR3 totals 22 residues. Per the germline V gene, CDR1 is TSWWSYY and CDR2 is QGS. V was cut by 0 bases and J by 0 bases, with 29 bases left in between. The CDR3 reads CALGELDITTRRIFVDTDKLIF. The CDR3 coding sequence is TGTGCTCTTGGGGAACTAGATATTACCACGCGCAGGATCTTCGTGGACACCGATAAACTCATCTTT.

The chain couples TRDV1 to TRDJ1; TRDD3 agrees at 9 bases. Germline V lookup: CDR1 TSWWSYY, CDR2 QGS. CDR3 length: 20 amino acids. Trimming at V came to 0 bases and at J to 1 base, leaving 15 bases not matched to a gene. This CDR3 reads CALGELSSLLLGEPTDKLIF. As DNA, the CDR3 is TGTGCTCTTGGGGAACTTTCCTCACTCCTACTGGGGGAACCCACCGATAAACTCATCTTT.

This clone was observed a few times. The rearrangement links TRDV1 to TRDJ1, with 13 positions matching TRDD3. The trim removed 0 bases at V and 2 bases at J, leaving 27 bases unmatched. CDR1 and CDR2 from the germline V gene are TSWWSYY and QGS. This CDR3 contains 25 residues. The CDR3 spells CALGELMERLAFLRTGGYGTDKLIF. Here the CDR3 DNA reads TGTGCTCTTGGGGAACTAATGGAACGGCTGGCCTTCCTCCGTACTGGGGGATACGGAACCGATAAACTCATCTTT.

With respect to this clone: A read error may account for a junction end that differs from germline. The chain employs TRDV1 and TRDJ1; the D is unclear. CDR3 length: 19 residues. CDR1 and CDR2 from the germline V gene are TSWWSYY and QGS. The CDR3 spells CALGERLRHTALYTDKLIF. The CDR3 coding sequence is TGTGCTCTTGGGGAGCGGTTACGACACACAGCACTATACACCGACAAACTCATCTTT.

The chain has TRDV1 and TRDJ1; TRDD2 might be the D (8 bases). There are 28 residues in the CDR3. Germline loops: CDR1 TSWWSYY, CDR2 QGS. Between the trimmed V and J ends, which lost 0 bases and 0 bases, there was a span of 47 bases. The CDR3 loop reads CALGELSGRLPTVNCTGDMGTYTDKLIF. The CDR3 region has the DNA TGTGCTCTTGGGGAACTATCGGGGCGGCTTCCTACGGTTAATTGTACTGGGGATATGGGGACGTACACCGATAAACTCATCTTT.

The V call is TRDV1, the J call TRDJ1; 9 nucleotides match TRDD3. J was trimmed by 1 base and V by 1 base; bases with no gene match: 22. From germline, CDR1 is TSWWSYY and CDR2 QGS. CDR3 length equals 22 residues. In DNA, the CDR3 is TGTGCTCTTGGGGAACACCAGGGGGGATACCCGTATATCCTTTCTGTCACCGATAAACTCATCTTT. Its protein product is CALGEHQGGYPYILSVTDKLIF.

The chain couples TRDV1 to TRDJ1; no definite D call. The germline gives CDR1 TSWWSYY, CDR2 QGS. With 2 bases removed from V and 2 bases from J, the gap between germline ends came to 9 bases. This CDR3 spans 14 amino acids. CDR3 nucleotides: TGTGCTCTTGGGGAAGTAGGTGGGACCGATAAACTCATCTTT. This codes for CALGEVGGTDKLIF.

The V and J genes are TRDV1 and TRDJ1, with D possibly TRDD2 on 6 matching bases. The CDR3 extends over 19 amino acids. The V gene lost 3 bases and the J gene lost 1 base, with 24 bases spanning the gap. Germline values: CDR1 TSWWSYY, CDR2 QGS. For the CDR3, the DNA is TGTGCTCTTGGGGAGCCGCACCTCCTACCCCACTGGACCACCGATAAACTCATCTTT. Its translation: CALGEPHLLPHWTTDKLIF.